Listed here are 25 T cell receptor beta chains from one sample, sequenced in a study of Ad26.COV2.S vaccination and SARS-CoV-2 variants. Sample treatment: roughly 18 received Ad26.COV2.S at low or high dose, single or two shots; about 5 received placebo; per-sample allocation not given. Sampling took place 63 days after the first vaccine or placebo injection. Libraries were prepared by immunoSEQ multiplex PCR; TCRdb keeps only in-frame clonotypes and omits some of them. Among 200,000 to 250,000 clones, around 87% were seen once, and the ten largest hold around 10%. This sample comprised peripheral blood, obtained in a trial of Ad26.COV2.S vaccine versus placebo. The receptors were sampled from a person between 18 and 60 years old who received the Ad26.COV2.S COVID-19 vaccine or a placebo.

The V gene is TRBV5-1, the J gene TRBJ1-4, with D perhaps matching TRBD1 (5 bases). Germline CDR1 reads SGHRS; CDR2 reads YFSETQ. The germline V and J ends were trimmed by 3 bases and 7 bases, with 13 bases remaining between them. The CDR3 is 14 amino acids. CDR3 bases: TGCGCCAGCAGCTCGGAGGGGCAGGGTGAAAAACTGTTTTTT. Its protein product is CASSSEGQGEKLFF.

The CDR3 sequence: CASSWTSGQETQYF. CDR3 nucleotides: TGTGCCAGCAGTTGGACTAGCGGACAAGAGACCCAGTACTTC. This chain joins TRBV25-1 and TRBJ2-5; 10 bases match TRBD2. With V trimmed by 5 bases and J by 2 bases, 2 bases remained unmatched. The CDR3 has 14 residues. CDR1 MGHDK and CDR2 SYGVNS come from the germline V gene.

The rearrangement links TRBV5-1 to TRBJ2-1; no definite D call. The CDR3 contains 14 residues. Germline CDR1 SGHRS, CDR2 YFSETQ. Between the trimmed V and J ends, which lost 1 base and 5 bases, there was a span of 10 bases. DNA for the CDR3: TGCGCCAGCAGCTTGATGGGCTATAACAATGAGCAGTTCTTC. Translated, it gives CASSLMGYNNEQFF.

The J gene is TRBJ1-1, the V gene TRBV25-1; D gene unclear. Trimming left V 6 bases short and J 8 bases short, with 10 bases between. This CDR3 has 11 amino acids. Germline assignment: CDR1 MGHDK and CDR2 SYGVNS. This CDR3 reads CASSALQEAFF. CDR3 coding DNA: TGTGCCAGCAGCGCCCTTCAGGAAGCTTTCTTT.

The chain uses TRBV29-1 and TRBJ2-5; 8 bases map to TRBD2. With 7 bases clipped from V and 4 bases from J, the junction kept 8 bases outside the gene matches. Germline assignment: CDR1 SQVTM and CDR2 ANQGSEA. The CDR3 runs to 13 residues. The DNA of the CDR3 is TGCAGCGAGTCTAGCGGGCTTGGAGAGACCCAGTACTTC. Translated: CSESSGLGETQYF.

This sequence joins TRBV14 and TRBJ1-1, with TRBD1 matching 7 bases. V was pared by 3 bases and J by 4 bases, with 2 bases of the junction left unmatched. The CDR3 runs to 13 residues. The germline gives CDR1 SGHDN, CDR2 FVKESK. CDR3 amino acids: CASSQRGLTEAFF. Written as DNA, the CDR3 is TGTGCCAGCAGCCAGAGGGGGCTCACTGAAGCTTTCTTT.

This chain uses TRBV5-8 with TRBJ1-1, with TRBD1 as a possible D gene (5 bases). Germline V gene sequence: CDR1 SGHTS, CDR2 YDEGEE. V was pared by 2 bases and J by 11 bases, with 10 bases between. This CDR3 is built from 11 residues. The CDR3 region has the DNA TGTGCCAGCAGCTTCGGGACGATGGCTTTCTTT. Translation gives CASSFGTMAFF.

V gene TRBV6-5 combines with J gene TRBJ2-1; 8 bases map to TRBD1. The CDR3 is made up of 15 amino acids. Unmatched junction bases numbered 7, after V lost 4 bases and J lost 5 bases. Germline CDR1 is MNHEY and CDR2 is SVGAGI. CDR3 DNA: TGTGCCAGCAGTTCCGGACAGGGCTCTCACAATGAGCAGTTCTTC. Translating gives CASSSGQGSHNEQFF.

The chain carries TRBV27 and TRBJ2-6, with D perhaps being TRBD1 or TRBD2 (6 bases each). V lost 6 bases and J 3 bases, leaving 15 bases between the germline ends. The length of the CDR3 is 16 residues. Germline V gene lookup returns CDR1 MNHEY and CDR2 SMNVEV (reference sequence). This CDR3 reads CASRARGAFGANVLTF. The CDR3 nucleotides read TGTGCCAGCAGGGCGAGGGGGGCCTTTGGGGCCAACGTCCTGACTTTC.

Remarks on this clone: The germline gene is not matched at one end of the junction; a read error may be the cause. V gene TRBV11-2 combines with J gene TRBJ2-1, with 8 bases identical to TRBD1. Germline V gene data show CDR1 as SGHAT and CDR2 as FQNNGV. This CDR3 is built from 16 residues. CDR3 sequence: CASSLRFPGGQDRVLF. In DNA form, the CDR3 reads TGTGCCAGCAGTTTAAGGTTTCCAGGAGGGCAGGACAGGGTACTCTTC.

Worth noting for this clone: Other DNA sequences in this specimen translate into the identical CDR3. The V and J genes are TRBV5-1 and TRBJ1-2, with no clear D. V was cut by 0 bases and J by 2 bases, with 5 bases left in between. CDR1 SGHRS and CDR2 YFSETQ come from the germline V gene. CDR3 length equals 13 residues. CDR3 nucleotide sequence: TGCGCCAGCAGCTTGGGTCAGAACTATGGCTACACCTTC. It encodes CASSLGQNYGYTF.

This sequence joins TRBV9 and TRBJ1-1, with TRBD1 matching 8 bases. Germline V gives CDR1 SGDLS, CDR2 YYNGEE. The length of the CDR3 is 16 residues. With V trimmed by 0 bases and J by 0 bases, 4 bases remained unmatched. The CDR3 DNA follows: TGTGCCAGCAGCGTAGGGGCAGGGGGCATGAACACTGAAGCTTTCTTT. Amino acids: CASSVGAGGMNTEAFF.

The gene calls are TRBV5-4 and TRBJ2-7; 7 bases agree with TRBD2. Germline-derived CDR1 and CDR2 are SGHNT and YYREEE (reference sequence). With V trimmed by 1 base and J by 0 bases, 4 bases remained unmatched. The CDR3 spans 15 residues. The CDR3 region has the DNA TGTGCCAGCAGCTTGTTGGGGGGGTCCTCCTACGAGCAGTACTTC. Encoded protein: CASSLLGGSSYEQYF.

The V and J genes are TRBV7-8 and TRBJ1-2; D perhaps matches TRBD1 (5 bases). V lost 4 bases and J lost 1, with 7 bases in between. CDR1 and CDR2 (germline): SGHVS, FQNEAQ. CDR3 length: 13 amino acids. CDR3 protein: CASSSDNNYGYTF. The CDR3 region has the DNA TGTGCCAGCAGCTCGGACAATAACTATGGCTACACCTTC.

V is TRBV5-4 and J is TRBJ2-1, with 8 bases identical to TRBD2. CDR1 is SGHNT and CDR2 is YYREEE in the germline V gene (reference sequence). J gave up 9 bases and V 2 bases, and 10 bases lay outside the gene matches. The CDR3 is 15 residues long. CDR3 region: CASSFSGAVGGEQFF. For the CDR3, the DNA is TGTGCCAGCAGCTTTAGCGGGGCGGTTGGGGGTGAGCAGTTCTTC. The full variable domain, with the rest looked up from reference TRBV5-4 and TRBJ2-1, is ETGVTQSPTHLIKTRGQQVTLRCSSQSGHNTVSWYQQALGQGPQFIFQYYREEENGRGNFPPRFSGLQFPNYSSELNVNALELDDSALYLCASSFSGAVGGEQFFGPGTRLTVL.

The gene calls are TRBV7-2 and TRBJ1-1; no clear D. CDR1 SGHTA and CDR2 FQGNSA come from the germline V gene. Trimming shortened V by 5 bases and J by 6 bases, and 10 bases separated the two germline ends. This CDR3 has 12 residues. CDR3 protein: CASSPLLSEAFF. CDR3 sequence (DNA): TGTGCCAGCAGCCCCCTGTTGTCTGAAGCTTTCTTT.

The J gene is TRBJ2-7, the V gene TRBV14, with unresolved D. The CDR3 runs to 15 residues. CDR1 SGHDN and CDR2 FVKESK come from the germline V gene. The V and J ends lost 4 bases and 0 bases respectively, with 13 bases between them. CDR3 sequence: CASSLSTRLSYEQYF. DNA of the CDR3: TGTGCCAGCAGCCTTTCTACGCGCCTCTCCTACGAGCAGTACTTC.

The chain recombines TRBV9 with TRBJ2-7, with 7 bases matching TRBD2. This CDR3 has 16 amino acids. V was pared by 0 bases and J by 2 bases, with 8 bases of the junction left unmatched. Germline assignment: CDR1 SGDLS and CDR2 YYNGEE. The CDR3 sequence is CASSVAGRGGTYEQYF. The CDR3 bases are TGTGCCAGCAGCGTAGCGGGGAGGGGAGGGACCTACGAGCAGTACTTC. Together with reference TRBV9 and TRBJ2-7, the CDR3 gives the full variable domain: DSGVTQTPKHLITATGQRVTLRCSPRSGDLSVYWYQQSLDQGLQFLIQYYNGEERAKGNILERFSAQQFPDLHSELNLSSLELGDSALYFCASSVAGRGGTYEQYFGPGTRLTVT.

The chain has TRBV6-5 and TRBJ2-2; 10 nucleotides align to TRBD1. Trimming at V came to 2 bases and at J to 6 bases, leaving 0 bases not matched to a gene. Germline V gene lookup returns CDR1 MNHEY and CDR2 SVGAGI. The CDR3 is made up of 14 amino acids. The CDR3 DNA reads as TGTGCCAGCAGTTACGGGACAGGGGCCGGGGAGCTGTTTTTT. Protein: CASSYGTGAGELFF.

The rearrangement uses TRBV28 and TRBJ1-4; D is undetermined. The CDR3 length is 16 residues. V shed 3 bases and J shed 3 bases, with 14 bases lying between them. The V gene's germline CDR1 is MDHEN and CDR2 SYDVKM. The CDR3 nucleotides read TGTGCCAGCAGTTTCGACGGGTCTGGAGCTAATGAAAAACTGTTTTTT. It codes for CASSFDGSGANEKLFF.

This CDR3 reads CASSLTRQGVSYGYTF. The CDR3 nucleotides are TGTGCCAGCAGCTTAACCAGACAGGGGGTCAGCTATGGCTACACCTTC. V and J are TRBV7-3 and TRBJ1-2; 9 positions match TRBD1. Germline V CDR1 and CDR2: SGHTA, FQGTGA. CDR3 length: 16 amino acids. Losses at the gene ends were 0 bases for V and 4 bases for J; bases not matched to a gene: 6.

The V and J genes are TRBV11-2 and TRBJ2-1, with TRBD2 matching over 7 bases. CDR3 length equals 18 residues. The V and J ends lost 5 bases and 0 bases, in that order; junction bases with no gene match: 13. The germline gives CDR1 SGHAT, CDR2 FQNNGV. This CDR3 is CASSLRGGRDYSYNEQFF. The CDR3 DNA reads TGTGCCAGCAGCCTTCGGGGCGGCCGGGACTACTCCTACAATGAGCAGTTCTTC.

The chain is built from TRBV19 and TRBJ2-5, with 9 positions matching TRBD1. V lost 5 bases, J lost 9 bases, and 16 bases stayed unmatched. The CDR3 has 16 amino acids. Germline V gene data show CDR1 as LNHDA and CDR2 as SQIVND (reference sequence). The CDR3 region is CASSAEPGQGPHPQYF. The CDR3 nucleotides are TGTGCCAGTAGTGCAGAGCCGGGACAGGGCCCCCATCCCCAGTACTTC.

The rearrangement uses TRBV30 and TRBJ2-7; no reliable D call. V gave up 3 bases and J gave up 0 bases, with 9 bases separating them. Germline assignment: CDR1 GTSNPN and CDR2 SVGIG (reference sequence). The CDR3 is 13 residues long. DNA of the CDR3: TGTGCCTGGAGGATTCCCAGCTCCTACGAGCAGTACTTC. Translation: CAWRIPSSYEQYF.

CDR3 sequence reads: CASSQVFRDRAHGYTF. CDR3 bases: TGCGCCAGCAGCCAAGTTTTTAGGGACAGGGCACATGGCTACACCTTC. This chain joins TRBV4-1 and TRBJ1-2; 9 nucleotides align to TRBD1. Trimming at V came to 1 base and at J to 6 bases, leaving 9 bases not matched to a gene. The CDR3 loop spans 16 amino acids. Germline values: CDR1 MGHRA, CDR2 YSYEKL.